This T cell receptor beta chain stems from a study of somatic mutations in cytotoxic T cells in rheumatoid arthritis. Overall study results and limits: Statistical analysis of the slight TRBV07 underrepresentation in rheumatoid arthritis patients did not adjust for multiple comparisons.

Trimming removed 2 bases at V and 4 bases at J, with 10 bases between. Germline CDR1 reads SGHDT; CDR2 reads YYEEEE. CDR3 size: 14 residues. Comment on this clone: Its antigen remains unidentified.

Data came from immunoSEQ multiplex PCR; TCRdb stores just in-frame clones and leaves some out. This table holds about 11,000 clones, just under 75% found once. Sequencing input: CD8+ T cells sorted from blood. The sequence came from a woman in her forties in good health. This chain links TRBV5-6 with TRBJ2-1, with D maybe TRBD1 (5 bases). The CDR3 nucleotides read TGTGCCAGCAGCTTTACAGGACCTTACAATGAGCAGTTCTTC. Amino acid sequence: CASSFTGPYNEQFF.